These T cell receptor beta chains were read from a single sample in a study of T cells in Graves' hyperthyroidism and ophthalmopathy. TCRdb ran MiXCR on the multiplex PCR reads and lists one entry per CDR3 protein. Among under 500,000 distinct CDR3 sequences listed, over 11% were seen once. The sequenced material came from blood. All receptors come from a man aged 50 to 59 with Graves' ophthalmopathy. Both conserved end residues are part of each CDR3. A D gene is named only where the DNA matches it firmly. Expanded clones get a size class; other rows say once, few or many, or leave the size out.

>TRBV29-1|TRBJ2-3|few|.
TGCAGCGTTGGGGTAGTTGGAGATACGCAGTATTTT
CSVGVVGDTQYF
>TRBV14|TRBJ2-3|few|TRBD1
TGTGCCAGCAGCCATAAACAGGGGATAGGGACGCAGTATTTT
CASSHKQGIGTQYF
>TRBV20-1|TRBJ1-3|.|.
TGCAGTGCTAGCCCCGGGGGTTTGGGCTCTGGAAGCACCATATATTTT
CSASPGGLGSGSTIYF
>TRBV2|TRBJ2-1|many|TRBD1
TGTGCCAGCACGCCGGACAGGGCGCAGTTCTTC
CASTPDRAQFF
>TRBV2|TRBJ2-5|few|TRBD2
TGTGCCAGCAGATGGACTAGCGGGGCTCAAGAGGCCCAGTACTTC
CASRWTSGAQEAQYF
>TRBV27|TRBJ1-5|many|.
TGTGCCAGCAGCAGTCTTGGGGGAGGGAACAGGAATCAGCCCCAGCATTTT
CASSSLGGGNRNQPQHF
>TRBV3-1|TRBJ2-1|many|.
TGTGCCAGCAGCCAAGCGGGTGGGAATGAGCAGTTCTTC
CASSQAGGNEQFF
>TRBV7-6|TRBJ2-2|many|.
TGTGCCAGCAGCTTAGCCCGACCCTTCACCGGGGAGCTGTTTTTT
CASSLARPFTGELFF
>TRBV20-1|TRBJ1-5|many|TRBD1
TGCAGTGCTGACAGGGGTTCGGATAGCAATCAGCCCCAGCATTTT
CSADRGSDSNQPQHF
>TRBV6-6|TRBJ1-1|many|.
TGTGCCAGCAGTTACGTGGTCGGGGGCACTGAAGCTTTCTTT
CASSYVVGGTEAFF
>TRBV7-3|TRBJ2-7|many|.
TGTGCCAGGTTGGGGAACTACGAGCAGTACTTC
CARLGNYEQYF
>TRBV7-2|TRBJ2-5|many|.
TGTGCCAGCAGCTTAGGGTCAGTACGGGAGACCCAGTACTTC
CASSLGSVRETQYF
>TRBV7-8|TRBJ1-1|few|.
TGTGCCAGCAGCTTAGATCGGGCTCAGAACACTGAAGCTTTCTTT
CASSLDRAQNTEAFF
>TRBV5-6|TRBJ1-2|.|TRBD1
TGTGCCAGCAGTCGACAGGGGGCATACTATGGCTACACCTTC
CASSRQGAYYGYTF
>TRBV25-1|TRBJ2-4|.|.
TGTGCCAGCAGTGAAATCGGACAACGTAACATTCAGTACTTC
CASSEIGQRNIQYF
>TRBV7-9|TRBJ2-7|many|TRBD1
TGTGCCAGCAGCTTATCGAGACAGGGGGCTTACGAGCAGTACTTC
CASSLSRQGAYEQYF
>TRBV2|TRBJ2-1|few|.
TGTGCCAGCAGTGAACTGAATAGGAACAATGAGCAGTTCTTC
CASSELNRNNEQFF
>TRBV15|TRBJ1-2|.|.
TGTGCCACCTCTCAGGCGAACTATGGCTACACCTTC
CATSQANYGYTF
>TRBV10-1|TRBJ2-1|.|.
TGCGCCAGCAGTATGTCGCGGTACAATGAGCAGTTCTTC
CASSMSRYNEQFF
>TRBV24-1|TRBJ2-5|.|TRBD1
TGTGCCACCAGTAACCATGGGACAGGTATACAAGAGACCCAGTACTTC
CATSNHGTGIQETQYF
>TRBV12-3/TRBV12-4|TRBJ1-1|.|.
TGTGCCAGCAGCCCCCAAAACGGTATTTTGAAGACTGAAGCTTTCTTT
CASSPQNGILKTEAFF
>TRBV11-2|TRBJ1-2|many|TRBD1
TGTGCCAGCAGCTCCACAGGGGAGTCTGGCTACACCTTC
CASSSTGESGYTF
>TRBV20-1|TRBJ2-7|many|TRBD2
TGCAGTGCCCCCCTTGGCGGGAGACCCCCCTACGAGCAGTACTTC
CSAPLGGRPPYEQYF
>TRBV28|TRBJ2-3|few|.
TGTGCCGGGCGACGGAACACCTTAACAGATACGCAGTATTTT
CAGRRNTLTDTQYF
>TRBV4-2|TRBJ2-3|.|TRBD2
TGTGCCAGCAGCCAGGTTCACGGGACTACAACAGGAGATACGCAGTATTTT
CASSQVHGTTTGDTQYF
>TRBV6-1|TRBJ2-5|many|.
TGTGCCAGCAGGGAAGCGGTGGAGACCCAGTACTTC
CASREAVETQYF
>TRBV7-7|TRBJ1-5|.|TRBD1
TGTGCTAGCAGCCTGACAGGGGCCTCTCGATCGAGCAATCAGCCCCAGCATTTT
CASSLTGASRSSNQPQHF
>TRBV20-1|TRBJ2-7|many|TRBD1
TGCAGTGCTAGAGATTCTGGGACAGCTAGCTCCTACGAGCAGTACTTC
CSARDSGTASSYEQYF
>TRBV7-9|TRBJ2-3|few|.
TGTGCCAGCAGCTCCGGTTTTCCAGATACGCAGTATTTT
CASSSGFPDTQYF
>TRBV30|TRBJ2-3|many|TRBD2
TGTGCCTGGAAAATTAGCGGGAGCGCAGATACGCAGTATTTT
CAWKISGSADTQYF
>TRBV20-1|TRBJ2-3|many|TRBD2
TGCAGTGCTGGGACTAGCGGGAACCCTAGCACAGATACGCAGTATTTT
CSAGTSGNPSTDTQYF
>TRBV28|TRBJ1-5|many|.
TGTGCCAGCAGTACTGGGGGCACCAATCAGCCCCAGCATTTT
CASSTGGTNQPQHF
>TRBV28|TRBJ2-1|.|TRBD2
TGTGCCAGCAAGGCGGGAGGGCCCTCCTGGGAGCAGTTCTTC
CASKAGGPSWEQFF
>TRBV7-9|TRBJ2-1|many|TRBD2
TGTGCCAGCAGCCCCCGCCCAATACTAGCGGTATCCGTCAATGAGCAGTTCTTC
CASSPRPILAVSVNEQFF
>TRBV24-1|TRBJ2-5|few|TRBD2
TGTGCCACCAGTGACGGGGGGGAGGAGACCCAGTACTTC
CATSDGGEETQYF
>TRBV12-3/TRBV12-4|TRBJ1-5|.|TRBD1
TGTGCCAGCACCCTGGCGACAGGGAGCAATCAGCCCCAGCATTTT
CASTLATGSNQPQHF
>TRBV7-2|TRBJ2-2|.|TRBD2
TGTGCCAGCAGCTTCAGCGGGAGCACAGCCGGGGAGCTGTTTTTT
CASSFSGSTAGELFF
>TRBV12-3/TRBV12-4|TRBJ2-7|many|TRBD2
TGTGCCAGCAGTTCCTCCCTAGCGGGGCAAGCCTACGAGCAGTACTTC
CASSSSLAGQAYEQYF
>TRBV19|TRBJ2-1|.|TRBD2
TGTGCCAGTAGTCCCCGACGGACTAGCGGGAGATACAATGAGCAGTTCTTC
CASSPRRTSGRYNEQFF
>TRBV12-3/TRBV12-4|TRBJ1-5|once|TRBD1
TGTGCCAGCAGTTCGGCCGGACAGGGGAGCAATCAGCCCCAGCATTTT
CASSSAGQGSNQPQHF
>TRBV20-1|TRBJ2-5|.|TRBD2
TGCAGTGCGGGGCGTAGCGGGAGAAGAGAGACCCAGTACTTC
CSAGRSGRRETQYF
>TRBV13|TRBJ2-6|few|.
TGTGCCAGCACCAGGATCTCTGGGGCCAACGTCCTGACTTTC
CASTRISGANVLTF
>TRBV9|TRBJ2-1|few|.
TGTGCCAGCAGCGTAGACTTAACCTCCTACAATGAGCAGTTCTTC
CASSVDLTSYNEQFF